Listed here is a single TCR beta chain. Without the conserved terminal phenylalanine or tryptophan, this CDR3 likely stems from a read error. The DNA is left out, because the CDR3 cannot be placed on it with certainty; the CDR3 is given as TCRdb lists it. The sample originates from a study of blood T cell repertoires in COVID-19. The CDR3 spans 14 amino acids, including both terminal residues. Germline V gene sequence: CDR1 SGHVS, CDR2 FQNEAQ. The table came from immunoSEQ multiplex PCR; TCRdb's copy has only in-frame clones and leaves some out. Altogether 150,000 to 200,000 clones are present, over 75% being singletons, with the ten largest covering approximately 11%.

Material: peripheral blood. The clonotype comes from a human donor with active or convalescent COVID-19. The donor label of this sample is uncertain. The rearrangement joins TRBV7-8 to TRBJ2-3; TRBD2 is taken as the D call from the table, unchecked against the DNA. The CDR3 sequence is CASSFPGLAGVQTT.